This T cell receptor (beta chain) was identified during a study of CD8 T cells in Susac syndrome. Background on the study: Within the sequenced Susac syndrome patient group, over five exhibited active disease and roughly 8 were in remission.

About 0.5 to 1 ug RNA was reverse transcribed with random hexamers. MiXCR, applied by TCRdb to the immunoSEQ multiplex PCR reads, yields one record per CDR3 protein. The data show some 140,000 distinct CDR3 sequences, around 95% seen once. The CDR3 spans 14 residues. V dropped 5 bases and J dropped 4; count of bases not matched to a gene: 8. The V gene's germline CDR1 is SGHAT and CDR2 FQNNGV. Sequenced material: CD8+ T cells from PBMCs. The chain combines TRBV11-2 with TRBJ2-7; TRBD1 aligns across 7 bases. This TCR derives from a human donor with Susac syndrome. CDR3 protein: CASSPGTVLYEQYF. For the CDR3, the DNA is TGTGCCAGCAGCCCCGGGACAGTTCTGTACGAGCAGTACTTC. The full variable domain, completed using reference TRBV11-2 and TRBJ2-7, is EAGVAQSPRYKIIEKRQSVAFWCNPISGHATLYWYQQILGQGPKLLIQFQNNGVVDDSQLPKDRFSAERLKGVDSTLKIQPAKLEDSAVYLCASSPGTVLYEQYFGPGTRLTVT.